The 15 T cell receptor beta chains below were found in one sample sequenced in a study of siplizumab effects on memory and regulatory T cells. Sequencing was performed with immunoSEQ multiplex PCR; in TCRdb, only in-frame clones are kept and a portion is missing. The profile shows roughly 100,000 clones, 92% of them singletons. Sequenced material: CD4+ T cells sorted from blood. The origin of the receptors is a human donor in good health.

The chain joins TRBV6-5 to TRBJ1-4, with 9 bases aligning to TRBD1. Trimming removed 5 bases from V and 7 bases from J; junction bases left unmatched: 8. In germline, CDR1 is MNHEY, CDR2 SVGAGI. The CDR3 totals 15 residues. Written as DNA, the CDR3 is TGTGCCAGCAGTACTAACAGGGGGCAAACTGAAAAACTGTTTTTT. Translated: CASSTNRGQTEKLFF.

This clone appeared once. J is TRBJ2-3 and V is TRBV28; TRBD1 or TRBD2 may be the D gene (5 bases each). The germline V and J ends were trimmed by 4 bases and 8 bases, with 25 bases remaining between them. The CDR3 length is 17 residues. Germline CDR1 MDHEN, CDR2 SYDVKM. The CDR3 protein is CASSSLSSAPSRGTQYF. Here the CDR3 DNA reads TGTGCCAGCAGTTCCCTTTCTTCAGCTCCTTCGAGGGGTACGCAGTATTTT.

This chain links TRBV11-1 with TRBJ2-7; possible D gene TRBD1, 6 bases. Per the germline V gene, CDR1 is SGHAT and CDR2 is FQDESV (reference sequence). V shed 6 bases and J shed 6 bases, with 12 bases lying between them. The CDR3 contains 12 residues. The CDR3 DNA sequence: TGTGCCAGCAGGAAAACAGGGACCGAGCAGTACTTC. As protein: CASRKTGTEQYF.

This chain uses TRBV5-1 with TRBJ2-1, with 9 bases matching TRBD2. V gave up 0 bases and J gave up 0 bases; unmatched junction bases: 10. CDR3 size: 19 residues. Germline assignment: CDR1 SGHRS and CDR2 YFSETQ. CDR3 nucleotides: TGCGCCAGCAGCTTGGCCGGGACTAGCTTCGGGAGCTCCTACAATGAGCAGTTCTTC. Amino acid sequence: CASSLAGTSFGSSYNEQFF.

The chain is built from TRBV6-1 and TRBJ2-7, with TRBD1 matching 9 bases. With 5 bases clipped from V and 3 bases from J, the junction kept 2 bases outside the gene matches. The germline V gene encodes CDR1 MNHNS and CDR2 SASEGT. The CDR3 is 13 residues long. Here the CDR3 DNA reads TGTGCCAGCAGTACAGGGGGCCGCTACGAGCAGTACTTC. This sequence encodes CASSTGGRYEQYF.

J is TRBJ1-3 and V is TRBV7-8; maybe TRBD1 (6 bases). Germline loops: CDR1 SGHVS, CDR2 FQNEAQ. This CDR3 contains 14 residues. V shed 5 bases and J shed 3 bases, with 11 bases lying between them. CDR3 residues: CASSITGFGNTIYF. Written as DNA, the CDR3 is TGTGCCAGCAGCATAACAGGGTTTGGAAACACCATATATTTT. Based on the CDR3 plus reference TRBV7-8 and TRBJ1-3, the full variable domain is GAGVSQSPRYKVAKRGQDVALRCDPISGHVSLFWYQQALGQGPEFLTYFQNEAQLDKSGLPSDRFFAERPEGSVSTLKIQRTQQEDSAVYLCASSITGFGNTIYFGEGSWLTVV.

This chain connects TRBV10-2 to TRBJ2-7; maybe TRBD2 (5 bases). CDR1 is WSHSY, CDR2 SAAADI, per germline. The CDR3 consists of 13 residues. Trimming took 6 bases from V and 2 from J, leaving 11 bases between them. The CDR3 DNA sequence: TGCGCCAGCAGACCATCCGGGACCTACGAGCAGTACTTC. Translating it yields CASRPSGTYEQYF.

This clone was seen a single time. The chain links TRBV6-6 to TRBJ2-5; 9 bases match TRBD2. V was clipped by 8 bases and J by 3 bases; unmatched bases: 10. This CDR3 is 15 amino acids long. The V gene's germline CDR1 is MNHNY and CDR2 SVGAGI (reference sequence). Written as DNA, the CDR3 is TGTGCCAGCTCTGGGGCTAGCGGGATAGAAGAGACCCAGTACTTC. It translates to CASSGASGIEETQYF.

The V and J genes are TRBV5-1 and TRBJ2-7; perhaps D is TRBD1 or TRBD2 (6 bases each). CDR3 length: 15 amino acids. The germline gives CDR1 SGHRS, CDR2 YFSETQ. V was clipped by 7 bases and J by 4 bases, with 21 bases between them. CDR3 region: CASGVTTGGPYEQYF. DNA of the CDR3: TGCGCCAGCGGCGTAACAACCGGGGGCCCTTACGAGCAGTACTTC.

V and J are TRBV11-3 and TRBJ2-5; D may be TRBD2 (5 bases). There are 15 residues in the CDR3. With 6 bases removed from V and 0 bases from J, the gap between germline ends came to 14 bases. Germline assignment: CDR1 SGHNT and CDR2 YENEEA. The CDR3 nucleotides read TGTGCCAGCAGTAAGAGGGTGGGGTACCAAGAGACCCAGTACTTC. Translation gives CASSKRVGYQETQYF.

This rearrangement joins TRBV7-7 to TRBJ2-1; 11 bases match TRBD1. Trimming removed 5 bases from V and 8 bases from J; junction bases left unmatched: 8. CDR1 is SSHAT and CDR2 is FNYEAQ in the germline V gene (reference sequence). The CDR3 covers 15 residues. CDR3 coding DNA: TGTGCCAGCAGCCGAATGGGACAGGGGGTCGATGAGCAGTTCTTC. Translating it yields CASSRMGQGVDEQFF.

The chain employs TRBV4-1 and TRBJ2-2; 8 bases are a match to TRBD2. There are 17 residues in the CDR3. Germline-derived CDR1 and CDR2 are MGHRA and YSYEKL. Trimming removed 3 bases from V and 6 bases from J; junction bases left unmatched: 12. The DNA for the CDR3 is TGCGCCAGCAGCCAGGACCCGGGACTAGGGTTCTCCGGGGAGCTGTTTTTT. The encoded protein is CASSQDPGLGFSGELFF.

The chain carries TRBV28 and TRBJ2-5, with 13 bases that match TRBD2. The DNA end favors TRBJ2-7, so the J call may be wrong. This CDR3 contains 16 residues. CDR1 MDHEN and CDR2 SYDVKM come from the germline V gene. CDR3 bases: TGTGCCAGCAGCCCTATCACTAGCGGGAGGGCCGTCGAGCAGTACTTC. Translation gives CASSPITSGRAVEQYF.

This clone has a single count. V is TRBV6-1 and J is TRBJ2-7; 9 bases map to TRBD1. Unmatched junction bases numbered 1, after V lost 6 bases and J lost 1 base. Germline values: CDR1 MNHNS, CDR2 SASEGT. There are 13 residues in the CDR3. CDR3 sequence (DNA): TGTGCCAGCAGCGGACAGGGGTCCTACGAGCAGTACTTC. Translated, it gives CASSGQGSYEQYF.

CDR3 loop: CASSFSLNQETQYF. CDR3 DNA: TGTGCCAGCAGCTTTTCACTAAACCAAGAGACCCAGTACTTC. V and J are TRBV7-9 and TRBJ2-5; D gene unclear. Looked up from germline, CDR1 is SEHNR and CDR2 is FQNEAQ (reference sequence). The V and J ends lost 3 bases and 0 bases respectively, with 8 bases between them. This CDR3 is built from 14 residues.